The 17 T cell receptor beta chains below were found in one sample sequenced in a study of shared clonotypes between healthy human individuals (dated by TCRdb to 2018 to 2020). The library was prepared using the immunoSEQ multiplex PCR assay. TCRdb carries this immuneACCESS record with in-frame sequences only. Its versions omit some clonotypes, under half of them owing to an unresolved V gene in the studies checked, with the rest unexplained. This sample is represented by millions of clones; roughly 94% of them were singletons. Of the sample, under 0.15% is held by the ten largest clones. The sample comprised naive CD4+ T cells sorted from blood. The cell subset or site label on this specimen signifies: CD45RA+ positively selected. These receptors were collected from a man aged 18 to 35 in good health.

The chain employs TRBV19 and TRBJ2-1; D not certain. Deletions cut 3 bases from V and 2 bases from J, with 11 bases between. Per germline, CDR1 LNHDA and CDR2 SQIVND (reference sequence). The CDR3 runs 15 residues. In nucleotides, the CDR3 is TGTGCCAGTAGTATCCGGGTCATGGCCTACAATGAGCAGTTCTTC. Its protein product is CASSIRVMAYNEQFF. Looking up the rest from reference TRBV19 and TRBJ2-1 gives the full variable domain: DGGITQSPKYLFRKEGQNVTLSCEQNLNHDAMYWYRQDPGQGLRLIYYSQIVNDFQKGDIAEGYSVSREKKESFPLTVTSAQKNPTAFYLCASSIRVMAYNEQFFGPGTRLTVL.

A note on this clone: The conserved closing phenylalanine or tryptophan is absent in this CDR3, likely reflecting a read error. J is TRBJ2-7 and V is TRBV6-6; 14 bases are a match to TRBD2. The CDR3 extends over 16 amino acids. Germline CDR1 is MNHNY and CDR2 is SVGAGI (reference sequence). J gave up 3 bases and V 5 bases, and 6 bases lay outside the gene matches. CDR3 sequence (DNA): TGTGCCAGCAGTGGATCCGGGACTAGCGGGAGCTACGAGCAGTACCTC. It yields the protein CASSGSGTSGSYEQYL.

This clone was counted only a few times. J is TRBJ1-1 and V is TRBV5-1; a possible D gene is TRBD1 (5 bases). The CDR3 consists of 12 residues. The V end lost 1 base, the J end lost 6 bases, and 7 bases lay between the germline ends. Germline V CDR1 and CDR2: SGHRS, YFSETQ. The CDR3 sequence: CASSLMGPEAFF. In DNA, the CDR3 is TGCGCCAGCAGCTTGATGGGGCCTGAAGCTTTCTTT.

J is TRBJ2-1 and V is TRBV2; D is unclear. Germline lookup yields CDR1 SNHLY and CDR2 FYNNEI. V shed 8 bases and J shed 5 bases, with 16 bases lying between them. This CDR3 contains 14 residues. The CDR3 DNA is TGTGCCAGCTACCCCTCCGATCTTCACAATGAGCAGTTCTTC. Translating it yields CASYPSDLHNEQFF.

A word on this clone: This CDR3 is also generated by other DNA sequences in the sample. V and J are TRBV5-1 and TRBJ2-2; 7 bases map to TRBD1. This CDR3 has 13 amino acids. The V gene's germline CDR1 is SGHRS and CDR2 YFSETQ. V shed 3 bases, J shed 6 bases, and the junction held 2 bases outside the gene matches. The CDR3 coding sequence is TGCGCCAGCAGCTCTCAGGGGGCCGGGGAGCTGTTTTTT. Translation gives CASSSQGAGELFF.

This chain joins TRBV7-2 and TRBJ1-2, with a tentative D call TRBD1 (5 bases). The length of the CDR3 is 17 residues. V was pared by 5 bases and J by 0 bases, with 19 bases between. Germline V gene sequence: CDR1 SGHTA, CDR2 FQGNSA. In nucleotides, the CDR3 is TGTGCCAGCAGCCCCGTGGCAGGGCTTGACACTAACTATGGCTACACCTTC. Its translation is CASSPVAGLDTNYGYTF.

This clone has a single count. The chain is built from TRBV5-1 and TRBJ2-7; 10 bases are a match to TRBD1. J gave up 6 bases and V 0 bases, and 9 bases lay outside the gene matches. This CDR3 has 16 amino acids. CDR1 and CDR2 (germline): SGHRS, YFSETQ. The CDR3 sequence: CASSLVSGTGVGEQYF. CDR3 nucleotides: TGCGCCAGCAGCTTGGTATCCGGGACAGGGGTAGGCGAGCAGTACTTC.

This clone was seen only once. The chain links TRBV5-6 to TRBJ2-1; tentative D call: TRBD2 (5 bases). V was clipped by 1 base and J by 4 bases, with 6 bases between them. Germline lookup yields CDR1 SGHDT and CDR2 YYEEEE. The CDR3 is 13 residues long. The CDR3 bases are TGTGCCAGCAGCTTGCGAGGGTACAATGAGCAGTTCTTC. Translating it yields CASSLRGYNEQFF.

The rearrangement links TRBV25-1 to TRBJ2-1; 8 nucleotides agree with TRBD2. Germline CDR1 and CDR2: MGHDK and SYGVNS. Trimming removed 6 bases from V and 0 bases from J; junction bases left unmatched: 7. This CDR3 has 16 amino acids. For the CDR3, the DNA is TGTGCCAGCAGCCCCACGAGCGGGGGCTCCTACAATGAGCAGTTCTTC. The encoded protein is CASSPTSGGSYNEQFF.

This chain's CDR3 is CASDLLGGGDTGELFF. The CDR3, as DNA: TGTGCCAGCGACCTCCTCGGCGGGGGAGACACCGGGGAGCTGTTTTTT. The chain recombines TRBV5-6 with TRBJ2-2; TRBD2 aligns across 7 bases. CDR3 length equals 16 residues. Germline V CDR1 and CDR2: SGHDT, YYEEEE. After removal of 7 bases from V and 3 bases from J, the junction contained 12 bases not matched to a gene.

The V gene is TRBV4-1, the J gene TRBJ1-3; unclear D gene. CDR1 is MGHRA and CDR2 is YSYEKL in the germline V gene. V lost 1 base and J 7 bases, leaving 20 bases between the germline ends. The length of the CDR3 is 17 residues. The CDR3 protein is CASSQVAIVLPSNTIYF. CDR3 sequence (DNA): TGCGCCAGCAGCCAAGTCGCTATCGTTTTACCTAGCAACACCATATATTTT.

Here the CDR3 reads CASSRLAGDPLEQYF. The CDR3 DNA reads as TGTGCCAGCAGTCGATTAGCGGGAGACCCCCTCGAGCAGTACTTC. The chain uses TRBV2 and TRBJ2-7; 9 bases agree with TRBD2. V lost 5 bases, J lost 6 bases, and 11 bases stayed unmatched. Germline-derived CDR1 and CDR2 are SNHLY and FYNNEI. The CDR3 consists of 15 residues. Full variable domain (remainder filled in from reference TRBV2 and TRBJ2-7): EPEVTQTPSHQVTQMGQEVILRCVPISNHLYFYWYRQILGQKVEFLVSFYNNEISEKSEIFDDQFSVERPDGSNFTLKIRSTKLEDSAMYFCASSRLAGDPLEQYFGPGTRLTVT.

This rearrangement joins TRBV10-1 to TRBJ2-2; possibly TRBD1 or TRBD2 for D (5 bases each). The CDR3 sequence is 14 residues long. The germline V gene encodes CDR1 WNHNN and CDR2 SYGVQD (reference sequence). With 9 bases removed from V and 2 bases from J, the gap between germline ends came to 13 bases. CDR3 bases: TGCGCCAGGCCCGGGACCCCTAACACCGGGGAGCTGTTTTTT. Its protein product is CARPGTPNTGELFF.

The V gene is TRBV5-1, the J gene TRBJ2-7; 9 nucleotides align to TRBD1. This CDR3 has 15 amino acids. Germline loops: CDR1 SGHRS, CDR2 YFSETQ. V was pared by 5 bases and J by 2 bases, with 8 bases of the junction left unmatched. CDR3 sequence (DNA): TGCGCCAGCAGAACCGGGACAGGGAATACCTACGAGCAGTACTTC. It encodes CASRTGTGNTYEQYF.

Of note for this clone: At the DNA level, this CDR3 is encoded by other sequences in the same sample as well. The chain uses TRBV2 and TRBJ2-5; TRBD1 aligns across 7 bases. CDR1 is SNHLY, CDR2 FYNNEI, per germline. This CDR3 contains 12 residues. The ends lost 4 bases at V and 4 bases at J; junction bases unmatched: 0. CDR3 bases: TGTGCCAGCAGTGGACAGGGAGAGACCCAGTACTTC. Encoded protein: CASSGQGETQYF. The full variable domain, in which reference TRBV2 and TRBJ2-5 provide the parts outside the CDR3, is EPEVTQTPSHQVTQMGQEVILRCVPISNHLYFYWYRQILGQKVEFLVSFYNNEISEKSEIFDDQFSVERPDGSNFTLKIRSTKLEDSAMYFCASSGQGETQYFGPGTRLLVL.

The chain joins TRBV10-2 to TRBJ1-2; 7 bases fit TRBD1. The CDR3 extends over 15 amino acids. Germline CDR1 and CDR2: WSHSY and SAAADI. The J segment lost 2 bases and the V segment lost 6 bases, leaving 9 bases of the junction unmatched. The CDR3 spells CASSIRPGQNYGYTF. The CDR3 nucleotides are TGCGCCAGCAGCATTAGACCGGGACAGAACTATGGCTACACCTTC.

The chain recombines TRBV5-1 with TRBJ2-7; possible D gene TRBD1, 5 bases. The CDR3 length is 16 residues. Germline V gene sequence: CDR1 SGHRS, CDR2 YFSETQ. V lost 4 bases to trimming and J lost 0 bases, with 17 bases between them. The CDR3 spells CASSPSQVFASYEQYF. The CDR3, as DNA: TGCGCCAGCAGCCCTTCACAGGTCTTTGCCTCCTACGAGCAGTACTTC.